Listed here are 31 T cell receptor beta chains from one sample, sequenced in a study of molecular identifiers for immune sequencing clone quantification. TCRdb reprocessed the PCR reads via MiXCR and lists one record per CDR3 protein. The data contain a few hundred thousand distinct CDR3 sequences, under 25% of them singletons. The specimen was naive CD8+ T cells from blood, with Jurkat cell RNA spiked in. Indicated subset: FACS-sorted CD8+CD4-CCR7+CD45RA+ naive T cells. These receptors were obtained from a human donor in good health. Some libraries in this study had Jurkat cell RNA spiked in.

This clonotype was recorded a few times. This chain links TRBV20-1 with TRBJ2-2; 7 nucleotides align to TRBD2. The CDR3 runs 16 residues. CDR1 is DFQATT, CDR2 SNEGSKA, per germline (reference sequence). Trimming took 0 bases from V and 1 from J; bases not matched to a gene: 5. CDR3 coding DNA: TGCAGTGCTAGAGATCCACTAGCGCTGAACACCGGGGAGCTGTTTTTT. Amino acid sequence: CSARDPLALNTGELFF.

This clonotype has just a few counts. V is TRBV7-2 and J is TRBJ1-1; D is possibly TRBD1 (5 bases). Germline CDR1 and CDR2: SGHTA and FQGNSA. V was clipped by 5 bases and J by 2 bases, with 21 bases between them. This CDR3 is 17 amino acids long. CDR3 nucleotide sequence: TGTGCCAGCAGCGCGAAACGACAGTTAGGGGCCAACACTGAAGCTTTCTTT. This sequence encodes CASSAKRQLGANTEAFF.

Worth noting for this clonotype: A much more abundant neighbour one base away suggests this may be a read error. The CDR3 DNA follows: TGCAGTGCTAGAGATCATGGAGGCAGTCCCAAAAACATTCAGTACTTC. Translation gives CSARDHGGSPKNIQYF. This chain connects TRBV20-1 to TRBJ2-4; possible D gene TRBD2, 5 bases. Germline CDR1 and CDR2: DFQATT and SNEGSKA (reference sequence). The CDR3 runs to 16 residues. V was pared by 0 bases and J by 2 bases, with 14 bases between.

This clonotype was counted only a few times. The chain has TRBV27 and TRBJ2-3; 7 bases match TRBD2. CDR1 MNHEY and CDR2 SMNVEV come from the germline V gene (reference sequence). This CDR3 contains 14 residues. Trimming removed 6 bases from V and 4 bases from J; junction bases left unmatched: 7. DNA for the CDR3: TGTGCCAGCAGGGAACTGACTAGCCCAGATACGCAGTATTTT. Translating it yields CASRELTSPDTQYF.

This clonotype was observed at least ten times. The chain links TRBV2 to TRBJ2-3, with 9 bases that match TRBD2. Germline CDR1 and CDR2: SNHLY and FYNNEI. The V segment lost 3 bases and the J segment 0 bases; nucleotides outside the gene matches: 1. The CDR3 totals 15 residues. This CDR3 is CASSDGTSSTDTQYF. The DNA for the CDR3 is TGTGCCAGCAGTGACGGGACTAGCAGCACAGATACGCAGTATTTT.

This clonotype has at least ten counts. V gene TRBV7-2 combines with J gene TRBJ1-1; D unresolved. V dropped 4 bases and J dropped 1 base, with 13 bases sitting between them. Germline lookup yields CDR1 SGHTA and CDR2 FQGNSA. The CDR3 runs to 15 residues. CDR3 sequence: CASSSGGLKNTEAFF. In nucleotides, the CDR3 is TGTGCCAGCAGCTCTGGAGGTCTGAAGAACACTGAAGCTTTCTTT.

The CDR3: CASSHVRGYEQYF. CDR3 DNA: TGTGCCAGCAGCCATGTACGGGGCTACGAGCAGTACTTC. The chain has TRBV14 and TRBJ2-7, with D possibly matching TRBD2 (5 bases). Deletions cut 3 bases from V and 3 bases from J, with 9 bases between. The CDR3 loop spans 13 amino acids. Germline V CDR1 and CDR2: SGHDN, FVKESK.

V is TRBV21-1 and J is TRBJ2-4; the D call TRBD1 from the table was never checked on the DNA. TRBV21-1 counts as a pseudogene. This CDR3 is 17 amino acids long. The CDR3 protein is CAGSEESRGPTGDIQYF. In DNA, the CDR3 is TGTGCCGGCAGCGAAGAGTCAAGGGGTCCCACCGGGGACATTCAGTACTTC.

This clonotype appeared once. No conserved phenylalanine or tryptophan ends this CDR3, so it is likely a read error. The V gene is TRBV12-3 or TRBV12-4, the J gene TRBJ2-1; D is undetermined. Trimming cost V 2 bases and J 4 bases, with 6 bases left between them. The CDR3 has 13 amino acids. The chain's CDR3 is CASSLLGYNEQFL. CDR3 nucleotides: TGTGCCAGCAGTTTATTGGGATACAATGAGCAGTTCCTC.

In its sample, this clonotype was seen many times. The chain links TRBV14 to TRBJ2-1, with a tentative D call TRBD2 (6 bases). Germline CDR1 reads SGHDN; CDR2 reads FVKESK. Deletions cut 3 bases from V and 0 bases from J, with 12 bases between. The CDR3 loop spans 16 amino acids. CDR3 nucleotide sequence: TGTGCCAGCAGCCAGGAGGGACTTAGCTCCTACAATGAGCAGTTCTTC. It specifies CASSQEGLSSYNEQFF.

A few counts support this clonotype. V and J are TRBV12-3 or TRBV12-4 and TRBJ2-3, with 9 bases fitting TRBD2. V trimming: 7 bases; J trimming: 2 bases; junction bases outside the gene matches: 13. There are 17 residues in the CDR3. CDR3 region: CASTPPISGGDTDTQYF. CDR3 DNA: TGTGCCAGCACCCCTCCAATTAGCGGGGGAGACACAGATACGCAGTATTTT.

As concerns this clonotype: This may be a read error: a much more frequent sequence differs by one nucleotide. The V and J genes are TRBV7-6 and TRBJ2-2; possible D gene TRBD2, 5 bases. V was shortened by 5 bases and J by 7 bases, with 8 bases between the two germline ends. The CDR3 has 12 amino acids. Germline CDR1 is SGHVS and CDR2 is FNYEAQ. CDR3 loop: CASSRRGGELFF. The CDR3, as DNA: TGTGCCAGCAGCCGCCGGGGCGGGGAGCTGTTTTTT.

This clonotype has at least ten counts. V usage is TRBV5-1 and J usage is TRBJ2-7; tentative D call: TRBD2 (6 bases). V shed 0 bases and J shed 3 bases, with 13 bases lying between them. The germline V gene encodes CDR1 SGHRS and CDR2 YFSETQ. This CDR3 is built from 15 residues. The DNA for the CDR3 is TGCGCCAGCAGCTTGGCTGGCGGAGGGAGCTACGAGCAGTACTTC. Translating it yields CASSLAGGGSYEQYF.

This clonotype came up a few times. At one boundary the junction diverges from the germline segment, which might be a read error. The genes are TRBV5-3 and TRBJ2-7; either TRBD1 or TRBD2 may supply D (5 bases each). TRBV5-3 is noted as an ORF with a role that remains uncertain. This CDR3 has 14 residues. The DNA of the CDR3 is TGTGCCAGCAGCTATTACGGGGCGTCCTACGAGCAGTACTTC. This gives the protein CASSYYGASYEQYF.

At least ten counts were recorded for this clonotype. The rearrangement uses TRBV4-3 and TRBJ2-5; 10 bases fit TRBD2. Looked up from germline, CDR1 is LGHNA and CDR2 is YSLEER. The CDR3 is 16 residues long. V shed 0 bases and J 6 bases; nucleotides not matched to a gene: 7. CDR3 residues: CASSQDRSGRVKTQYF. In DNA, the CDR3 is TGCGCCAGCAGCCAAGATCGGAGCGGGAGGGTGAAGACCCAGTACTTC.

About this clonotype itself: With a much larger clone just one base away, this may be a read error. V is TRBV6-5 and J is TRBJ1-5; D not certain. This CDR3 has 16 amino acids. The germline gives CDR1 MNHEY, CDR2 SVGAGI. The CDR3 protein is CASGYVGPGSNQPQHF. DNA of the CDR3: TGTGCCAGCGGTTACGTGGGTCCAGGTTCCAATCAGCCCCAGCATTTT.

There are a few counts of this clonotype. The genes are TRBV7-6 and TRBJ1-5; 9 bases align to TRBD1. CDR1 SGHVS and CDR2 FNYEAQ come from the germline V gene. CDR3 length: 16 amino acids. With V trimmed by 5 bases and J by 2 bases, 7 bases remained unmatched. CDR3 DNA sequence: TGTGCCAGCAGCCCGGCGACAGGGGGTGGCAATCAGCCCCAGCATTTT. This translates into CASSPATGGGNQPQHF.

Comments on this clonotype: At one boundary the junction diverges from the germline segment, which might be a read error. CDR3 loop: CTSSSPQTTTDTQYF. CDR3 DNA: TGTACCAGCAGCTCCCCGCAAACGACCACAGATACGCAGTATTTT. The chain recombines TRBV7-9 with TRBJ2-3; D remains unclear. There are 15 residues in the CDR3. The germline V gene encodes CDR1 SEHNR and CDR2 FQNEAQ (reference sequence).

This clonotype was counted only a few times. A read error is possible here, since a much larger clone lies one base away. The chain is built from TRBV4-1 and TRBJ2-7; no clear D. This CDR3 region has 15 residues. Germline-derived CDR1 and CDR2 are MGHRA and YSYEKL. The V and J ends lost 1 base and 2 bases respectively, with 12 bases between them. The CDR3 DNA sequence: TGCGCCAGCAGCCAAGGTTGGGCCGGTACCTACGAGCAGTACTTC. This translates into CASSQGWAGTYEQYF.

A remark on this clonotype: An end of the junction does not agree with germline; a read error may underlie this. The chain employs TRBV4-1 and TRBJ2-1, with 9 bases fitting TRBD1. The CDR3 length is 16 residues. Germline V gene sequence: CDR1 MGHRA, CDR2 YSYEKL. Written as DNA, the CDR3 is TGCGCCAGCAGCCGATCCACAGGGGGCTTTAACAATGAGGAGTTCTTC. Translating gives CASSRSTGGFNNEEFF.

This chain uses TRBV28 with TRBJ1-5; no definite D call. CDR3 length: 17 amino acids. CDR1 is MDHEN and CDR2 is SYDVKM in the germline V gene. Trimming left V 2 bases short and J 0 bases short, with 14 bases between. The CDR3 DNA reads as TGTGCCAGCAGTTTAATCGGGCGGAAGTATAGCAATCAGCCCCAGCATTTT. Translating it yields CASSLIGRKYSNQPQHF.

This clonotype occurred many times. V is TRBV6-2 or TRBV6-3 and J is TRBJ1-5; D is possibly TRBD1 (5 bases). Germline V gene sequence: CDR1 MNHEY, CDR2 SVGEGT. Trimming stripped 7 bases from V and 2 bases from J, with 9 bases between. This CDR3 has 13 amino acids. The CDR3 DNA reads TGTGCCAGCACACGGGGCCGCAATCAGCCCCAGCATTTT. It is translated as CASTRGRNQPQHF.

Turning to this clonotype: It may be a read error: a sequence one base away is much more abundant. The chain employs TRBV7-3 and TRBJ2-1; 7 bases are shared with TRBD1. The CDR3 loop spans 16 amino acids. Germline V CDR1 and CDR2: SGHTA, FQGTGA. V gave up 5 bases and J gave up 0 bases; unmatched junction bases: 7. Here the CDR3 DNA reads TGTGCCAGCAGCACAGGGGTGGCTGGCTCCTACAATGAGCAGTTCTTC. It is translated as CASSTGVAGSYNEQFF.

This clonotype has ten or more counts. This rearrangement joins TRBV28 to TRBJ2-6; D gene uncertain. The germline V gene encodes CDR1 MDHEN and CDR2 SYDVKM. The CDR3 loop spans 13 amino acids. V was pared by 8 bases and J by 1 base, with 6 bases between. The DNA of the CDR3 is TGTGCCAGCTGCGAGTCTGGGGCCAACGTCCTGACTTTC. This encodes CASCESGANVLTF.

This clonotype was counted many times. The CDR3 loop is CASSQYRGTPGYEQYF. The CDR3 nucleotides read TGCGCCAGCAGCCAGTATAGAGGGACTCCCGGCTACGAGCAGTACTTC. The genes are TRBV4-3 and TRBJ2-7; weak D call: TRBD2 (6 bases). The CDR3 contains 16 residues. V was pared by 3 bases and J by 3 bases, with 18 bases between. Germline V lookup: CDR1 LGHNA, CDR2 YSLEER.

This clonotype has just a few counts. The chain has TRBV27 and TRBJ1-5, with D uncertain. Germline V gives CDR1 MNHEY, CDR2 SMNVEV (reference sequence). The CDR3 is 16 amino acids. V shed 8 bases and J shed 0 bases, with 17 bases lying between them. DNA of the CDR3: TGTGCCAGCTCTCCTCGGCCGCTGTATAGCAATCAGCCCCAGCATTTT. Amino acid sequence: CASSPRPLYSNQPQHF.

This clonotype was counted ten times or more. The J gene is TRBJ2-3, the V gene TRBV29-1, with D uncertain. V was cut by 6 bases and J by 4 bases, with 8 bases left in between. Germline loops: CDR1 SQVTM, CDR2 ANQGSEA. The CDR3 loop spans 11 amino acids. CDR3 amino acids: CSVVGPDTQYF. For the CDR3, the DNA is TGCAGCGTGGTTGGCCCAGATACGCAGTATTTT.

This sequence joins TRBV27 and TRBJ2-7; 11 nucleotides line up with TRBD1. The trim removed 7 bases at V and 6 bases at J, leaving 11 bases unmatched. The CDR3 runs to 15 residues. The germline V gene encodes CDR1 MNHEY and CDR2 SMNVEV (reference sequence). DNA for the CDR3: TGTGCCAGCAATCAACGCGGACAGGGGGCGCGCGAGCAGTACTTC. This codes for CASNQRGQGAREQYF.

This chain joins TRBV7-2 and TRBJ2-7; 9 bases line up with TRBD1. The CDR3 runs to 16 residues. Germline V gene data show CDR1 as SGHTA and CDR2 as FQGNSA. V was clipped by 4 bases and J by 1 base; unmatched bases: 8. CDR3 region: CASSSRPGQGSYEQYF. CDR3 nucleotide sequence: TGTGCCAGCAGCTCGCGGCCGGGACAGGGTTCCTACGAGCAGTACTTC.

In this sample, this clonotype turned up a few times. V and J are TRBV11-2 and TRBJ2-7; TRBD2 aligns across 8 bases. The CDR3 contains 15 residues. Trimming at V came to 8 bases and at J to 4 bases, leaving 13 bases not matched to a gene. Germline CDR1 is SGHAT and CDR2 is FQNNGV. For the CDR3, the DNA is TGTGCCAGCTCGGGAGCAAGCGGGGGCCTATACGAGCAGTACTTC. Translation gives CASSGASGGLYEQYF.

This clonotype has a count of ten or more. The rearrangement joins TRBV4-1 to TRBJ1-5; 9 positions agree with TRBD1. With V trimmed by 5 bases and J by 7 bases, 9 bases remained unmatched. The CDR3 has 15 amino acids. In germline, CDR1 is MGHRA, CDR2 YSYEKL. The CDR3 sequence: CASSSRGQGGQPQHF. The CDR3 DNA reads TGCGCCAGCAGCTCACGGGGACAGGGTGGACAGCCCCAGCATTTT.